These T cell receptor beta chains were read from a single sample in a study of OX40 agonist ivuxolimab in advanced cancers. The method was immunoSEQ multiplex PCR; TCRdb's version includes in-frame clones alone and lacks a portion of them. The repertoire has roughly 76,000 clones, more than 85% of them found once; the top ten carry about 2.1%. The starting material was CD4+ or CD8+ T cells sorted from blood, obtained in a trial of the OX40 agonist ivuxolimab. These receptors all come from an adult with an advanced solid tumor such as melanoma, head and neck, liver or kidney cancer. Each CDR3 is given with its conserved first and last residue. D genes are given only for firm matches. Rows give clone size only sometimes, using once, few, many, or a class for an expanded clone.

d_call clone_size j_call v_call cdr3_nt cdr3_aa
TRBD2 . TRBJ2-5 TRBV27 TGTGCCAGCAGATCGGCCGGGGGGGGGCAAGAGACCCAGTACTTC CASRSAGGGQETQYF
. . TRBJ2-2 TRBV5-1 TGCGCCAGCAGCTTATTCGGCAACCCGAACACCGGGGAGCTGTTTTTT CASSLFGNPNTGELFF
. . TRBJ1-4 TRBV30 TGTGCCTGTGATCTGGCCGGAGAAAAACTGTTTTTT CACDLAGEKLFF
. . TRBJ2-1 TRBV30 TGTGCCTGGAGTGAGGCGGCCGGACTGTTTGGGGGTGAGCAGTTCTTC CAWSEAAGLFGGEQFF
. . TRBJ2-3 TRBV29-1 TGCAGCGTTGGCAGGCTATCTGGCTCAGATACGCAGTATTTT CSVGRLSGSDTQYF
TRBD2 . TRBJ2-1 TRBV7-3 TGTGCCAGCAGCCGATTTAGCGGGAGCTCCTACAATGAGCAGTTCTTC CASSRFSGSSYNEQFF
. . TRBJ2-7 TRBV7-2 TGTGCCAGCAGCTTAGTTACTAGCCCGGGCGAGCAGTACTTC CASSLVTSPGEQYF
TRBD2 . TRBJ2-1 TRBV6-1 TGTGCCAGCACGACTAGCGGGGGGTACAATGAGCAGTTCTTC CASTTSGGYNEQFF
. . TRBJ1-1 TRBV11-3 TGTGCCAGCAGCGCCGGGGGGAGGGTGAACACTGAAGCTTTCTTT CASSAGGRVNTEAFF
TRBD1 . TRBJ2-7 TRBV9 TGTGCCAGCAGCGCACGGACAGGAACCACTTCCTACGAGCAGTACTTC CASSARTGTTSYEQYF
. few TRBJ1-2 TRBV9 TGTGCCAGCAGCGTAGGCTTATGGGGAGTAGACGGCTACACCTTC CASSVGLWGVDGYTF
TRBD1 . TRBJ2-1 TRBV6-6 TGTGCCAGCAGGCCATGGGCAGGGGGCGCAGGTGAGCAGTTCTTC CASRPWAGGAGEQFF
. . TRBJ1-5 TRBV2 TGTGCCAGCAGTCAGTTCCAGGGGAGCAATCAGCCCCAGCATTTT CASSQFQGSNQPQHF
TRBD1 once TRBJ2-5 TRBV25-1 TGTGCCAGCAAAAAGACAGGGCCTGGAGAGACCCAGTACTTC CASKKTGPGETQYF
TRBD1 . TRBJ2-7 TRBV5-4 TGTGCCAGCAGCGTGGACAGGGTTCCTACCTACGAGCAGTACTTC CASSVDRVPTYEQYF
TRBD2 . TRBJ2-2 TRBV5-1 TGCGCCAGCAGCCGACTAGCGGGAGGGAACACCGGGGAGCTGTTTTTT CASSRLAGGNTGELFF
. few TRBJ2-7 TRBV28 TGTGCCAGCAGTTCTTCCGGGACGGGTACCTACGAGCAGTACTTC CASSSSGTGTYEQYF
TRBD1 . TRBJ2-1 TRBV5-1 TGCGCCAGCAGCTTCGGGCTGGGGACAGGGTGGAATGAGCAGTTCTTC CASSFGLGTGWNEQFF
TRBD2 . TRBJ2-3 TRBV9 TGTGCCAGCAGACCCTTAGCGGGAGGGAAAGATACGCAGTATTTT CASRPLAGGKDTQYF
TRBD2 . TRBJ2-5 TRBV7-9 TGTGCCAGCAGCCCCCGGGGGGGGAGGGAGACCCAGTACTTC CASSPRGGRETQYF
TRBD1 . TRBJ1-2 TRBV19 TGTGCCAGTAGTCCCCAGGGGGTTGAATATGGCTACACCTTC CASSPQGVEYGYTF
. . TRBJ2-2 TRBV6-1 TGTGCCAGCAGTGCCAGGGGAGTCACCGGGGAGCTGTTTTTT CASSARGVTGELFF
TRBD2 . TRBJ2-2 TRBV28 TGTGCCAGCAGACGGATACCGGGACTAGCGGGCACCGGGGAGCTGTTTTTT CASRRIPGLAGTGELFF
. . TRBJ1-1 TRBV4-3 TGCGCCAGCAGCCAACTAGTAGGAGGTCTCACTGAAGCTTTCTTT CASSQLVGGLTEAFF
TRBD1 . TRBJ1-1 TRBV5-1 TGCGCCAGCAGCTTGGGGGACAGGGGCACTGAAGCTTTCTTT CASSLGDRGTEAFF
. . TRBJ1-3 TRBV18 TGTGCCAGCTCATCCGACTTGGTGGGGACTGGAAACACCATATATTTT CASSSDLVGTGNTIYF
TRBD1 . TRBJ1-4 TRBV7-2 TGTGCCAGCAGGGGACAGGGTGGGGAAAAACTGTTTTTT CASRGQGGEKLFF
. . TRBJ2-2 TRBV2 TGTGCCAGCAGTGAAGCTCAACATGCGAACACCGGGGAGCTGTTTTTT CASSEAQHANTGELFF
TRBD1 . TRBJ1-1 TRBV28 TGTGCCAGCAGTCTCCAGACAGGGCAAGCTTTCTTT CASSLQTGQAFF
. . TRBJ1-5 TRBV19 TGTGCCAGTAGTGGGATGGGCAATCAGCCCCAGCATTTT CASSGMGNQPQHF
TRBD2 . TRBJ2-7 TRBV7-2 TGTGCCAGCAGCTTAGTAGCTAGCGGCTTCACCTACGAGCAGTACTTC CASSLVASGFTYEQYF
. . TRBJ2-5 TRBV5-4 TGTGCCAGCAGCTTGGGGAAGGAGAATACCCAGTACTTC CASSLGKENTQYF
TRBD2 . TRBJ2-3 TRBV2 TGTGCCAGCAGCTCGGGACTAGCGGGAGGGCCTGGCACAGATACGCAGTATTTT CASSSGLAGGPGTDTQYF
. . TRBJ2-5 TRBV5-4 TGTGCCAGCAGCCCCGGGACCGCCCAAGAGACCCAGTACTTC CASSPGTAQETQYF
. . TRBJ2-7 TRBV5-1 TGCGCCAGCAGCTCGGAGGCCAGGGGGGCCTACGAGCAGTACTTC CASSSEARGAYEQYF
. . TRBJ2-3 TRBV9 TGTGCCAGCAGCGTGAGGGATACGCAGTATTTT CASSVRDTQYF
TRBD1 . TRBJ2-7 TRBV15 TGTGCCACCAGCGAGGGGGCAGGGCGAGTTAGATACGAGCAGTACTTC CATSEGAGRVRYEQYF
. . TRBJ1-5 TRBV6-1 TGTGCCAGCAGGGGGGCAGGGTTGGGCCAGCCCCAGCATTTT CASRGAGLGQPQHF
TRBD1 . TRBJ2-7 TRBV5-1 TGCGCCAGCAGCTGGGGGGACAGGGAACTAGGCAGGCAGTACTTC CASSWGDRELGRQYF
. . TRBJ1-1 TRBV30 TGTGCCTGGAGTCGTATAGGGGGATGGACTGAAGCTTTCTTT CAWSRIGGWTEAFF
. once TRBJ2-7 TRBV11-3 TGTGCCAGCAGCTTATCCTCTGGGGGAACCTACGAGCAGTACTTC CASSLSSGGTYEQYF
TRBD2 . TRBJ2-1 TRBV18 TGTGCCAGCTCACGTACCGGGACTAGCGAGTCTCATGAGCAGTTCTTC CASSRTGTSESHEQFF
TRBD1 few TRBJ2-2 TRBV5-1 TGCGCCAGCAGCGGGCGGGACAGGTCCTTTAGGCGGGAGCTGTTTTTT CASSGRDRSFRRELFF
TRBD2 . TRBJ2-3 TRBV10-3 TGTGCCATTTCACGGACTAGCGGATATTCTAGCACAGATACGCAGTATTTT CAISRTSGYSSTDTQYF
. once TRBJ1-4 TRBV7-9 TGTGCCAGCAGTCGAATGGGTGAAAAACTGTTTTTT CASSRMGEKLFF
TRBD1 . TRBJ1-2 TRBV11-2 TGTGCCAGCAGCTCGGGACAGGGGATCTATGGCTACACCTTC CASSSGQGIYGYTF
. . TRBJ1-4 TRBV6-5 TGTGCCAGCAGTTCCCGGGCGGTGGAGGATGGAAAACTGTTTTTT CASSSRAVEDGKLFF
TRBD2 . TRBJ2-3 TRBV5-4 TGTGCCAGCAGCTTGGATAGCGGGGGATTCACAGATACGCAGTATTTT CASSLDSGGFTDTQYF
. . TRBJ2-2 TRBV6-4 TGTGCCAGCAGCATAGCGTGGGGCACCGGGGAGCTGTTTTTT CASSIAWGTGELFF